This record looks at one TCR beta chain sequence and its context. The antigen it binds to is not known. Per-base qualities were not stored, and no clone one base away is much larger. This specimen belongs to a study of T cell responses to AZD1222 COVID-19 vaccine (dated by TCRdb to the early 2020s). Regarding the complete study: Because spike-specific TCR depth and breadth did not differ between the two schedules, AZD1222 recipients who got a second dose at roughly 4 weeks were pooled with those who got a second dose at roughly 12 weeks. A total of 230 to 250 trial participants underwent TCR sequencing, of whom about 200 received two doses of AZD1222 and roughly 25 received two doses of the MenACWY control vaccine. Enrollment into the trials was organized by age into subgroups of 18-55, 56-69 and 70-plus years, and those subgroups contained 148, 28 and 57 TCR-sequenced participants, respectively. The full study reports these points: CD4 TCRs associated with the vaccine covered the entire spike protein, and the dominant responses were in regions 160-218 and 743-854. In the small 56-69-year group, the increase in depth fell short of significance, most likely because of low power. Spike-specific TCR breadth and depth rose significantly after two AZD1222 doses compared with day 0 and with MenACWY recipients. Because no day 14 peak-response samples were available, the repertoires could be characterized only after the peak T cell response. Only a handful of AZD1222 recipients were SARS-CoV-2 seropositive at baseline, limiting conclusions about previously exposed vaccinees. Participants were mostly white British and included more females than males, and it was suggested by the authors that clonal diversity may have been underestimated. Epitopes outside the regions mutated in the B.1.351 and B.1.1.7 variants were reportedly recognized by nearly half of the unique spike-specific TCRs.

In light of the paper, this sample's time point label describes: baseline before first vaccination. Vaccinee samples were obtained from the UK trials COV001 and COV002, which included a single-blind randomized controlled phase 2/3 trial of AZD1222 (ChAdOx1 nCoV-19) in healthy adults. For TCRbeta chain sequencing, PBMC samples were collected from trial participants at day 0 and at day 28 after the second dose. The CDR3 regions of human TCRbeta chains were analyzed by immunosequencing. In the source study's methods: TCRs in the repertoires were matched against a reference library of SARS-CoV-2-specific TCRs that had been generated with the MIRA antigen-specificity platform. Breadth was defined as the fraction of unique TCRs that were SARS-CoV-2-associated, and depth was defined as the fraction of total T cells that were SARS-CoV-2-associated. Using the MIRA data, each spike-specific TCR was mapped to the spike region that the TCR reacts to and placed in a CD4 or CD8 class. Log10-transformed breadth and depth values were compared by one-way ANOVA with Sidak's multiple comparisons tests. TCRdb limited this immuneACCESS table to in-frame rearrangements with V and J called. A share of clones is missing; checked studies link under half to unresolved V genes, and the rest is unexplained. V and J calls plus clone size are reproduced from that table; the DNA served to infer D and trimming. The sample data list roughly 180,000 clones, and 94% of these were observed just once. About 0.64% of the sample goes to the ten largest clones.

Trimmed from V: 3 bases; trimmed from J: 6 bases; junction bases lacking a gene match: 6. From the cysteine up to the phenylalanine, the CDR3 has a length of 16 residues. Of all the DNA, just the CDR3 is kept, 48 bases in frame from base 1. The germline V gene encodes CDR1 DFQATT and CDR2 SNEGSKA (reference sequence). The chain employs TRBV20-1 and TRBJ2-1; the central 15 bases match TRBD2. Sample: peripheral blood, taken on day 0 of AZD1222 vaccination. The TCR comes from an adult in good health. The DNA is as follows: TGCAGTGCTAGTCGGACTAGCGGGAGGGCGCTCAATGAGCAGTTCTTC. Translated, it reads CSASRTSGRALNEQFF.